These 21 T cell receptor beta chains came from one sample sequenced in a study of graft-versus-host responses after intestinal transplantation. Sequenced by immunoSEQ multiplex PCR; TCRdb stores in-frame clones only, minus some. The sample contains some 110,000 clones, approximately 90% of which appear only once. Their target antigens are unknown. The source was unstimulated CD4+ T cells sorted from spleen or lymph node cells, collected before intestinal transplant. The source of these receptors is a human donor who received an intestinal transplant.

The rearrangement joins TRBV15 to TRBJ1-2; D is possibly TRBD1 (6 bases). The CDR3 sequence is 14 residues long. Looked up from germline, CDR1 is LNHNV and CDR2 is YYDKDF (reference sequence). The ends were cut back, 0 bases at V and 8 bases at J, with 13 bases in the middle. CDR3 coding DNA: TGTGCCACCAGCAGAGATGGTGGGGGCTGGGGCTACACCTTC. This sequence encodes CATSRDGGGWGYTF.

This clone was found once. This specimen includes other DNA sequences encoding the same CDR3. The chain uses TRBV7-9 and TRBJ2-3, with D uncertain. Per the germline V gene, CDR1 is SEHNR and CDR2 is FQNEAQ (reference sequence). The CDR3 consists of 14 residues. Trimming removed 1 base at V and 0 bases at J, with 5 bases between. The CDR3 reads CASSLGLSTDTQYF. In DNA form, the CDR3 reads TGTGCCAGCAGCTTAGGGCTGAGCACAGATACGCAGTATTTT.

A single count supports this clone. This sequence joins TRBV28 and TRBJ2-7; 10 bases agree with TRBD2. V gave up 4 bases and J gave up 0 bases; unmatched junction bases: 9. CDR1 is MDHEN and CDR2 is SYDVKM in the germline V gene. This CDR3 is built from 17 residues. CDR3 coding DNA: TGTGCCAGCAGTTCACCCTCGGCTAGCGGGAGCTCCTACGAGCAGTACTTC. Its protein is CASSSPSASGSSYEQYF.

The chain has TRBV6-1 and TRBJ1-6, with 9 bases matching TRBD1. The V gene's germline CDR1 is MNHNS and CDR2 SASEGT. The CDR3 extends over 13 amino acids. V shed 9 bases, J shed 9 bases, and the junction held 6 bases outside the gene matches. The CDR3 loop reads CASSSDRGSPLHF. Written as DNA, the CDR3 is TGTGCCAGTTCCTCGGACAGGGGTTCACCCCTCCACTTT.

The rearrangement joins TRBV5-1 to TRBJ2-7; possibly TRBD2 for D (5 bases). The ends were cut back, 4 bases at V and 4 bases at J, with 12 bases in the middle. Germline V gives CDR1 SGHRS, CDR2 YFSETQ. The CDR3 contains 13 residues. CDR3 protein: CASSPDYPYEQYF. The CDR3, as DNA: TGCGCCAGCAGCCCAGACTATCCATACGAGCAGTACTTC.

CDR3 sequence reads: CASSEVGQGPGNTIYF. The CDR3 DNA is TGTGCCAGCAGTGAAGTTGGACAGGGGCCAGGAAACACCATATATTTT. The chain employs TRBV6-1 and TRBJ1-3; 9 bases map to TRBD1. The germline V gene encodes CDR1 MNHNS and CDR2 SASEGT. The CDR3 extends over 16 amino acids. V was pared by 1 base and J by 4 bases, with 5 bases of the junction left unmatched.

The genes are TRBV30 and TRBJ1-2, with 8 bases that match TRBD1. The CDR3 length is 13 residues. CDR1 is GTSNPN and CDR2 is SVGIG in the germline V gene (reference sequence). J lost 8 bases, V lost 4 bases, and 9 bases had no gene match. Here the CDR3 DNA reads TGTGCCTGGATGCAACAGGGGGATACAGGCTACACCTTC. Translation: CAWMQQGDTGYTF.

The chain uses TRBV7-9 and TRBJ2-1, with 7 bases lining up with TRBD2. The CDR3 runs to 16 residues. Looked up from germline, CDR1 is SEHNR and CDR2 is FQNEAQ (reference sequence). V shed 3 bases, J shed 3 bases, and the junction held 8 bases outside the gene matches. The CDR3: CASSLNHLADYNEQFF. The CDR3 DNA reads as TGTGCCAGCAGCTTGAACCACCTAGCGGACTACAATGAGCAGTTCTTC.

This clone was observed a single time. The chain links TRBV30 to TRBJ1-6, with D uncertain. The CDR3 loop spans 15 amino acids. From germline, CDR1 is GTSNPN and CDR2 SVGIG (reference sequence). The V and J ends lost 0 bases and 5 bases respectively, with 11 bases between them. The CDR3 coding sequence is TGTGCCTGGAGTGTACCCGGACTGAATAATTCACCCCTCCACTTT. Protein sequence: CAWSVPGLNNSPLHF.

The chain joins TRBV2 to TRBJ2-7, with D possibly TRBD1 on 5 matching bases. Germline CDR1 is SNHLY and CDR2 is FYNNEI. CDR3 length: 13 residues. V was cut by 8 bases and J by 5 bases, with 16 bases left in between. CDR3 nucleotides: TGTGCCAGCTTAGGGGTGTCGGCGGACGAGCAGTACTTC. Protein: CASLGVSADEQYF.

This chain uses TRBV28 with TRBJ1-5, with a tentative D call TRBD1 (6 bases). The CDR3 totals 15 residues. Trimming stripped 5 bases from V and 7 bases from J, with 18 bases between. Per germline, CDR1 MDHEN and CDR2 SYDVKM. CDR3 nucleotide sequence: TGTGCCAGCAGTGATGCTTCGGGGGGGCGACAGCCCCAGCATTTT. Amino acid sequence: CASSDASGGRQPQHF. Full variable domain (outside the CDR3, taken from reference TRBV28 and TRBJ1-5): DVKVTQSSRYLVKRTGEKVFLECVQDMDHENMFWYRQDPGLGLRLIYFSYDVKMKEKGDIPEGYSVSREKKERFSLILESASTNQTSMYLCASSDASGGRQPQHFGDGTRLSIL.

The CDR3 bases are TGTGCCAGCAGCTCGGGACTATGGGAGCAGTACTTC. Protein sequence: CASSSGLWEQYF. The chain uses TRBV11-2 and TRBJ2-7, with 7 bases matching TRBD2. Germline CDR1 is SGHAT and CDR2 is FQNNGV. CDR3 length equals 12 residues. Germline trimming cut 4 bases from V and 7 bases from J; bases unmatched to any gene: 4.

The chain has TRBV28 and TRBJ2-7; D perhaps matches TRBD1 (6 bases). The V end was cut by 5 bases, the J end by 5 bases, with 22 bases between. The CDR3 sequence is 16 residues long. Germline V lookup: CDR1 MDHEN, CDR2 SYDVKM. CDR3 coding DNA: TGTGCCAGCAGTCCCCACCAGACAGGTAGTCGTGACGAGCAGTACTTC. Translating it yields CASSPHQTGSRDEQYF.

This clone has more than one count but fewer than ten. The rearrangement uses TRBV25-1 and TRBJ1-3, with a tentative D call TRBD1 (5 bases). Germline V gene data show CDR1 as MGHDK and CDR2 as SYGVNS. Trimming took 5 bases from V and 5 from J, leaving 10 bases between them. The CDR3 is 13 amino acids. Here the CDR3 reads CASSRGLRNTIYF. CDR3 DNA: TGTGCCAGCAGTAGGGGACTCCGAAACACCATATATTTT.

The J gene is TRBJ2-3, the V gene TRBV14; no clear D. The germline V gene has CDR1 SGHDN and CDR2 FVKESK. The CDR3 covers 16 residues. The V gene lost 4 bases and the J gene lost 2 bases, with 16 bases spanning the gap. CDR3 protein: CASSPKRQRVTDTQYF. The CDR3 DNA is TGTGCCAGCAGCCCAAAAAGGCAGCGCGTCACAGATACGCAGTATTTT.

CDR3 nucleotides: TGTGCCTGGAGTTGGACCCCCCCGGGGGGCCGGGATACGCAGTATTTT. Translation gives CAWSWTPPGGRDTQYF. The genes are TRBV30 and TRBJ2-3; tentatively, D is TRBD2 (7 bases). The CDR3 sequence is 16 residues long. The V end was cut by 2 bases, the J end by 6 bases, with 21 bases between. Germline values: CDR1 GTSNPN, CDR2 SVGIG (reference sequence).

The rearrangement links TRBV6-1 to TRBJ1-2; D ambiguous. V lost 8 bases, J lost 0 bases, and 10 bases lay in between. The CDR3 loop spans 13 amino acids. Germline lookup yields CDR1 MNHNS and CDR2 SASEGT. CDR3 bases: TGTGCCAGCCTCGGAACAGCTAACTATGGCTACACCTTC. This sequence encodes CASLGTANYGYTF.

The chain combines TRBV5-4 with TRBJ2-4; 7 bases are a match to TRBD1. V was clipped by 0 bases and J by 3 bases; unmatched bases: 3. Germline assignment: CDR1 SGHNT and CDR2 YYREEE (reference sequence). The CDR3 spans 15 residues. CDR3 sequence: CASSLGGQSKNIQYF. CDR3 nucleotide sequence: TGTGCCAGCAGCTTGGGGGGACAGAGCAAAAACATTCAGTACTTC.

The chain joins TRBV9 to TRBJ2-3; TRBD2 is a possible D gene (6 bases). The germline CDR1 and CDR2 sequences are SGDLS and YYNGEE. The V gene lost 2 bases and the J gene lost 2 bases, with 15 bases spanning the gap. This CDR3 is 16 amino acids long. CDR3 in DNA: TGTGCCAGCAGCGTTAGTAGCGGTACCTACACAGATACGCAGTATTTT. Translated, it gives CASSVSSGTYTDTQYF. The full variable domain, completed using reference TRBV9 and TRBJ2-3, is DSGVTQTPKHLITATGQRVTLRCSPRSGDLSVYWYQQSLDQGLQFLIQYYNGEERAKGNILERFSAQQFPDLHSELNLSSLELGDSALYFCASSVSSGTYTDTQYFGPGTRLTVL.

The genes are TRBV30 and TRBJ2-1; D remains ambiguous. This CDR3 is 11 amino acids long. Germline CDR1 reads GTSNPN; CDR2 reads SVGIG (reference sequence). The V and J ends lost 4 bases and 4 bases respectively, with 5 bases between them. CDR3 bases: TGTGCCTGGAAAGCGTACAATGAGCAGTTCTTC. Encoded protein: CAWKAYNEQFF.

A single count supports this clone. For the CDR3, the DNA is TGTGCCAGCGGAATAGACGGAGCCTACGAGCAGTACTTC. It yields the protein CASGIDGAYEQYF. The chain has TRBV6-1 and TRBJ2-7; D uncertain. The CDR3 runs to 13 residues. Germline CDR1 is MNHNS and CDR2 is SASEGT. Trimming shortened V by 8 bases and J by 2 bases, and 13 bases separated the two germline ends.